The 15 T cell receptor beta chains below all came from one sample that was sequenced in a study of cytomegalovirus exposure and HLA in healthy donors. The repertoire was sequenced with immunoSEQ multiplex PCR; TCRdb's copy has only in-frame clones and lacks some. The table has about 200,000 clones, over 65% seen once. The sample taken for sequencing was PBMCs. The receptors derive from a woman aged 18-29 years in good health and CMV-seronegative.

The chain joins TRBV7-8 to TRBJ1-1; D gene ambiguous. Trimming took off 2 bases at V and 5 bases at J, with 3 bases between the two ends. The CDR3 is 11 amino acids. CDR1 SGHVS and CDR2 FQNEAQ come from the germline V gene. For the CDR3, the DNA is TGTGCCAGCAGCTTATTAACTGAAGCTTTCTTT. Residues: CASSLLTEAFF.

This rearrangement joins TRBV5-1 to TRBJ1-4, with a tentative D call TRBD1 (5 bases). V lost 0 bases, J lost 6 bases, and 9 bases lay in between. Germline values: CDR1 SGHRS, CDR2 YFSETQ. CDR3 length equals 14 residues. The CDR3 protein is CASSLDRPDEKLFF. The CDR3 DNA follows: TGCGCCAGCAGCTTGGACAGGCCTGATGAAAAACTGTTTTTT.

The CDR3 sequence is CASRLFARDSSNYGYTF. CDR3 sequence (DNA): TGTGCCAGCAGACTCTTCGCCCGGGACAGTAGTAACTATGGCTACACCTTC. The chain combines TRBV27 with TRBJ1-2, with TRBD1 matching 7 bases. V lost 6 bases to trimming and J lost 1 base; unmatched junction nucleotides: 14. This CDR3 has 17 amino acids. Germline V gene data show CDR1 as MNHEY and CDR2 as SMNVEV (reference sequence).

The chain employs TRBV5-6 and TRBJ2-3; D is ambiguous. In germline, CDR1 is SGHDT, CDR2 YYEEEE. The CDR3 spans 13 residues. V shed 6 bases and J shed 0 bases, with 8 bases lying between them. The CDR3 here is CASKSWSTDTQYF. In nucleotides, the CDR3 is TGTGCCAGCAAGTCTTGGAGCACAGATACGCAGTATTTT. The whole variable domain, filled in from reference TRBV5-6 and TRBJ2-3, reads DAGVTQSPTHLIKTRGQQVTLRCSPKSGHDTVSWYQQALGQGPQFIFQYYEEEERQRGNFPDRFSGHQFPNYSSELNVNALLLGDSALYLCASKSWSTDTQYFGPGTRLTVL.

The V and J genes are TRBV2 and TRBJ1-1; D perhaps matches TRBD1 (5 bases). The germline V gene encodes CDR1 SNHLY and CDR2 FYNNEI. Trimming removed 6 bases at V and 8 bases at J, with 7 bases between. The CDR3 sequence is 10 residues long. The CDR3 here is CASSRGEAFF. DNA of the CDR3: TGTGCCAGCAGCCGGGGGGAAGCTTTCTTT.

Here the CDR3 reads CASIPGQDYGYTF. The CDR3 DNA reads TGTGCCAGCATTCCCGGACAGGACTATGGCTACACCTTC. The chain couples TRBV6-5 to TRBJ1-2, with 7 nucleotides matching TRBD1. The CDR3 is 13 amino acids. Trimming removed 7 bases from V and 3 bases from J; junction bases left unmatched: 5. Germline CDR1 reads MNHEY; CDR2 reads SVGAGI.

This clone was seen only a few times. This chain links TRBV5-8 with TRBJ1-5, with D possibly being TRBD1 (5 bases). V dropped 4 bases and J dropped 8 bases, with 19 bases sitting between them. There are 15 residues in the CDR3. Germline V gene sequence: CDR1 SGHTS, CDR2 YDEGEE. CDR3 sequence reads: CASSQGEGGGEPQHF. The CDR3 nucleotides are TGTGCCAGCAGCCAAGGGGAGGGAGGAGGGGAGCCCCAGCATTTT.

J is TRBJ1-1 and V is TRBV5-1, with D unresolved. The CDR3 runs to 14 residues. Germline lookup yields CDR1 SGHRS and CDR2 YFSETQ. V lost 1 base and J lost 0, with 7 bases in between. CDR3 sequence: CASSLRGMNTEAFF. CDR3 in DNA: TGCGCCAGCAGCTTGAGAGGGATGAACACTGAAGCTTTCTTT.

The V and J genes are TRBV5-1 and TRBJ1-2; no clear D gene. CDR1 SGHRS and CDR2 YFSETQ come from the germline V gene. The V end lost 2 bases, the J end lost 4 bases, and 12 bases lay between the germline ends. The CDR3 sequence is 14 residues long. The CDR3 here is CASSLDQRLYGYTF. CDR3 nucleotides: TGCGCCAGCAGCTTAGACCAGAGACTCTATGGCTACACCTTC.

This sequence joins TRBV2 and TRBJ2-2; no firm D call. Deletions cut 2 bases from V and 7 bases from J, with 11 bases between. CDR1 and CDR2 from the germline V gene are SNHLY and FYNNEI. The CDR3 contains 14 residues. The CDR3 DNA reads TGTGCCAGCAGTGAAATCGCGCGGCTCGGGGAGCTGTTTTTT. Translated, it gives CASSEIARLGELFF.

The chain uses TRBV7-9 and TRBJ1-4; D gene ambiguous. This CDR3 has 15 residues. V was trimmed by 5 bases and J by 6 bases, leaving 16 bases between them. Germline assignment: CDR1 SEHNR and CDR2 FQNEAQ (reference sequence). The CDR3 loop is CASSHYRGADEKLFF. The CDR3 DNA follows: TGTGCCAGCAGCCATTACCGGGGAGCCGATGAAAAACTGTTTTTT.

The V and J genes are TRBV11-3 and TRBJ2-7; D is uncertain. The V gene's germline CDR1 is SGHNT and CDR2 YENEEA. The CDR3 extends over 13 amino acids. The V and J ends lost 0 bases and 6 bases respectively, with 9 bases between them. The CDR3 region has the DNA TGTGCCAGCAGCTTAGATAGTTCAAGCGAGCAGTACTTC. Translating it yields CASSLDSSSEQYF.

This chain connects TRBV15 to TRBJ1-5; unclear D gene. CDR1 is LNHNV and CDR2 is YYDKDF in the germline V gene (reference sequence). Trimming pared 0 bases from V and 2 bases from J, leaving 2 bases between. There are 13 residues in the CDR3. In nucleotides, the CDR3 is TGTGCCACCAGCAGAGAGGGCAATCAGCCCCAGCATTTT. It yields the protein CATSREGNQPQHF.

This chain connects TRBV7-8 to TRBJ2-7; 7 nucleotides align to TRBD1. V shed 5 bases and J 5 bases; nucleotides not matched to a gene: 3. The CDR3 contains 12 residues. The germline CDR1 and CDR2 sequences are SGHVS and FQNEAQ. CDR3 in DNA: TGTGCCAGCAGCCCAGGGGGACACGAGCAGTACTTC. It encodes CASSPGGHEQYF.

The chain joins TRBV5-4 to TRBJ2-5; D uncertain. V lost 0 bases and J 2 bases, leaving 8 bases between the germline ends. This CDR3 is built from 14 residues. Germline CDR1 is SGHNT and CDR2 is YYREEE (reference sequence). The CDR3 bases are TGTGCCAGCAGCTTGGCGACCGGACAAGAGACCCAGTACTTC. Its translation: CASSLATGQETQYF. Together with reference TRBV5-4 and TRBJ2-5, the CDR3 gives the full variable domain: ETGVTQSPTHLIKTRGQQVTLRCSSQSGHNTVSWYQQALGQGPQFIFQYYREEENGRGNFPPRFSGLQFPNYSSELNVNALELDDSALYLCASSLATGQETQYFGPGTRLLVL.